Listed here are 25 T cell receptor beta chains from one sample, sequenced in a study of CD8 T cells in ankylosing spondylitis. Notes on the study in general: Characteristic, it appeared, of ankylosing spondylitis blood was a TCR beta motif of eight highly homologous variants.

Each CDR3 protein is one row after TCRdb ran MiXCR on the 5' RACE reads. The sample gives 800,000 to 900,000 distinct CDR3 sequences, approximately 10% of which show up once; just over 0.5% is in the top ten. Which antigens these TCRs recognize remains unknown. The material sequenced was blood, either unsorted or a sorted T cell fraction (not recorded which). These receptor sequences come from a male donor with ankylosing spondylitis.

CDR3 sequence: CSVTGLAGNTGELFF. The DNA for the CDR3 is TGCAGTGTTACTGGACTAGCGGGGAACACCGGGGAGCTGTTTTTT. This chain connects TRBV20-1 to TRBJ2-2; 11 positions agree with TRBD2. From germline, CDR1 is DFQATT and CDR2 SNEGSKA (reference sequence). The CDR3 has 15 residues. After removal of 7 bases from V and 1 base from J, the junction contained 5 bases not matched to a gene.

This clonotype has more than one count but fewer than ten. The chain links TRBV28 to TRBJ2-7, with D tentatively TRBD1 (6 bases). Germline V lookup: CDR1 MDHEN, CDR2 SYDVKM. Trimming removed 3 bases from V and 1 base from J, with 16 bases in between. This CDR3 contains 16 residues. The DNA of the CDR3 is TGTGCCAGCAGTTTCTCTCGGGACACCTTATCCTACGAGCAGTACTTC. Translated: CASSFSRDTLSYEQYF. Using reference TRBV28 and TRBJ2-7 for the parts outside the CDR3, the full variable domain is DVKVTQSSRYLVKRTGEKVFLECVQDMDHENMFWYRQDPGLGLRLIYFSYDVKMKEKGDIPEGYSVSREKKERFSLILESASTNQTSMYLCASSFSRDTLSYEQYFGPGTRLTVT.

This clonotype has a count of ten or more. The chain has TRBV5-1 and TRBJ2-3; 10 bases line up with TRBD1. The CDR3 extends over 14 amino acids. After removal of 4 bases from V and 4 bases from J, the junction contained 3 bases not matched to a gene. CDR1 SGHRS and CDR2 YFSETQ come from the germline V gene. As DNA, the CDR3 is TGCGCCAGCAGCCGACAGGGGGCGGCAGATACGCAGTATTTT. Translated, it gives CASSRQGAADTQYF.

CDR3 amino acids: CASSFPTSGSSNEQFF. The CDR3 DNA sequence: TGTGCCAGCAGCTTCCCGACTAGCGGGAGTAGCAATGAGCAGTTCTTC. The chain couples TRBV7-2 to TRBJ2-1; 12 nucleotides agree with TRBD2. The CDR3 covers 16 residues. Trimming removed 3 bases from V and 6 bases from J; junction bases left unmatched: 6. The germline CDR1 and CDR2 sequences are SGHTA and FQGNSA.

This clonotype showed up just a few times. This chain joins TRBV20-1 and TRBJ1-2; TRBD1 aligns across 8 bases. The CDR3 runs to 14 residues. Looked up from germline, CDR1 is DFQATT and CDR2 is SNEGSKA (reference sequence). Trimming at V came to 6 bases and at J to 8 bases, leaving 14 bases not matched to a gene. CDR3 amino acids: CSAPQMAGGAGYTF. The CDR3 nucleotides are TGCAGTGCCCCCCAGATGGCAGGGGGCGCGGGCTACACCTTC.

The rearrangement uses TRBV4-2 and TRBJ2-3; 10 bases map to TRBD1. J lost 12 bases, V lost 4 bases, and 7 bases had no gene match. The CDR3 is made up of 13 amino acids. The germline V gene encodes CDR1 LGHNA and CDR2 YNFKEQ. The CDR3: CASSPLGDRGQYF. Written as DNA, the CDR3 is TGTGCCAGCAGCCCCCTTGGGGACAGGGGTCAGTATTTT.

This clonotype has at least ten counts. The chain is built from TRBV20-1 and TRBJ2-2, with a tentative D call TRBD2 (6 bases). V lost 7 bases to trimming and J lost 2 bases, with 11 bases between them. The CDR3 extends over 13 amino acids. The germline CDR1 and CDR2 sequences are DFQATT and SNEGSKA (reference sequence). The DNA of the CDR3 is TGCAGTGTCTCTAGCGAAAACACCGGGGAGCTGTTTTTT. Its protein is CSVSSENTGELFF.

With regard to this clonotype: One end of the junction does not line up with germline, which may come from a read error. CDR3 in amino acids: CATSTSPGNQPQHF. CDR3 coding DNA: TGTGCCACCAGCACCAGTCCGGGCAACCAGCCCCAGCATTTT. The chain employs TRBV15 and TRBJ1-5; D is ambiguous. Germline V gene sequence: CDR1 LNHNV, CDR2 YYDKDF (reference sequence). This CDR3 is built from 14 residues.

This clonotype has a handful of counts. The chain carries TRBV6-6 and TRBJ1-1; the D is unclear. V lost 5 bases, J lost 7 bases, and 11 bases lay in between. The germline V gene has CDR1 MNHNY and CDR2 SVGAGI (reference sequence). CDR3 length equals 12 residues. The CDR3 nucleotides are TGTGCCAGCAGTCGTCGACGGAGTGAAGCTTTCTTT. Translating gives CASSRRRSEAFF.

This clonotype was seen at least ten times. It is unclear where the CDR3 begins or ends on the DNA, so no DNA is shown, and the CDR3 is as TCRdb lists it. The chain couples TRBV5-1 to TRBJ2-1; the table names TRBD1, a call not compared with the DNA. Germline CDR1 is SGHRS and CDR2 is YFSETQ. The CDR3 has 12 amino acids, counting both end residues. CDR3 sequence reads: CASSFGQGAFSF.

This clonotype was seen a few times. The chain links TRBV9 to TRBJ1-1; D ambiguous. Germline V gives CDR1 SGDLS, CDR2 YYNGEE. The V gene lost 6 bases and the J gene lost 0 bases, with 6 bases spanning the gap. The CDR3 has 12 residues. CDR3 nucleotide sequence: TGTGCCAGCACCCGGTTGAACACTGAAGCTTTCTTT. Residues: CASTRLNTEAFF. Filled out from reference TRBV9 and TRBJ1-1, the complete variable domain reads DSGVTQTPKHLITATGQRVTLRCSPRSGDLSVYWYQQSLDQGLQFLIQYYNGEERAKGNILERFSAQQFPDLHSELNLSSLELGDSALYFCASTRLNTEAFFGQGTRLTVV.

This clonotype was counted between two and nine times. CDR3 loop: CASSPTTGGSPLDTDTQYF. The CDR3, as DNA: TGCGCCAGCAGCCCAACTACAGGGGGCAGCCCTCTCGACACAGATACGCAGTATTTT. The chain employs TRBV5-1 and TRBJ2-3; 9 bases match TRBD1. Germline V lookup: CDR1 SGHRS, CDR2 YFSETQ. CDR3 length: 19 amino acids. The J segment lost 2 bases and the V segment lost 4 bases, leaving 17 bases of the junction unmatched.

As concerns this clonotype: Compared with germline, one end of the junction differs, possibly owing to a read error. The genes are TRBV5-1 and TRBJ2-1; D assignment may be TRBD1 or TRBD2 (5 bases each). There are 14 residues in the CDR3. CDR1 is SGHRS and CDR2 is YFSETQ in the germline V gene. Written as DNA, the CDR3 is TGCGCCAGCAGCCAAACAACACTCGGGACGCCGGGGATCTTC. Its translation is CASSQTTLGTPGIF.

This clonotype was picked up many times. The CDR3 DNA reads TGTGCCACCGGGCCGACTAGCGGGGAGTACAATGAGCAGTTCTTC. This gives the protein CATGPTSGEYNEQFF. This sequence joins TRBV10-3 and TRBJ2-1, with 11 bases aligning to TRBD2. Trimming at V came to 10 bases and at J to 4 bases, leaving 9 bases not matched to a gene. The CDR3 has 15 amino acids. Germline V gene data show CDR1 as ENHRY and CDR2 as SYGVKD.

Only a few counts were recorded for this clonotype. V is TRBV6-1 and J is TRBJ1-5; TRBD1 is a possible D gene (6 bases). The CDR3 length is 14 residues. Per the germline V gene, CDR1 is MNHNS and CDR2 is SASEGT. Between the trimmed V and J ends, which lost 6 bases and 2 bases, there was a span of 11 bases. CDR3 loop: CASRQGSGNQPQHF. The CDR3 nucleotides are TGTGCCAGCAGACAGGGAAGTGGCAATCAGCCCCAGCATTTT.

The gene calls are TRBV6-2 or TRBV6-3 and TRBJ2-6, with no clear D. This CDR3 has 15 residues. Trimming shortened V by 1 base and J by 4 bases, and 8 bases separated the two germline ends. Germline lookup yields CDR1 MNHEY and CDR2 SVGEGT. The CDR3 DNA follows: TGTGCCAGCAGTTACTGGAATAACGGGGCCAACGTCCTGACTTTC. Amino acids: CASSYWNNGANVLTF.

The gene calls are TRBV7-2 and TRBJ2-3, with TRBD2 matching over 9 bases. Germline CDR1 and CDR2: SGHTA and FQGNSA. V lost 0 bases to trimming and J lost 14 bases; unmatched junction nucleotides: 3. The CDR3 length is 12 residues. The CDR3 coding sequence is TGTGCCAGCAGCTTAGCGGCGGGGGGGCCGTATTTT. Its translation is CASSLAAGGPYF.

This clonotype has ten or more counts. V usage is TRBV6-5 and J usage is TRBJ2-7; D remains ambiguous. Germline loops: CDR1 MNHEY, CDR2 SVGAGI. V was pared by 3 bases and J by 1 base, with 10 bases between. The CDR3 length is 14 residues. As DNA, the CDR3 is TGTGCCAGCAGTTATCGGGTCGGGTCCTACGAGCAGTACTTC. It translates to CASSYRVGSYEQYF.

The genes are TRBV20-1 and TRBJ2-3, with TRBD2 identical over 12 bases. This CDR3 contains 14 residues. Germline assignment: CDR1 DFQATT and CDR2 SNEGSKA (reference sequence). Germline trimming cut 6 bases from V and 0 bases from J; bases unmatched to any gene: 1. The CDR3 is CSALAGGSTDTQYF. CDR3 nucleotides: TGCAGTGCCCTAGCGGGGGGGAGCACAGATACGCAGTATTTT.

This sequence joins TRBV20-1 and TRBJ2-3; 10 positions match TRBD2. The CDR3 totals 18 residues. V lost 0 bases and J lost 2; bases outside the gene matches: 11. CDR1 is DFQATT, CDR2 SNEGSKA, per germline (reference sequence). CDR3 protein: CSARDPASGRPTTDTQYF. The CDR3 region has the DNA TGCAGTGCTAGAGATCCGGCTAGCGGGAGACCGACCACAGATACGCAGTATTTT.

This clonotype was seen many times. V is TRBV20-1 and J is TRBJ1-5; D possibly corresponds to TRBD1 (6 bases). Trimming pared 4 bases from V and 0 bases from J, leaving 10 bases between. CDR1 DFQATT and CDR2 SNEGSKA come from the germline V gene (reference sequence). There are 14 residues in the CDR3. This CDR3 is CSAKRGGSNQPQHF. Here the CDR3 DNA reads TGCAGTGCTAAGAGGGGGGGTAGCAATCAGCCCCAGCATTTT.

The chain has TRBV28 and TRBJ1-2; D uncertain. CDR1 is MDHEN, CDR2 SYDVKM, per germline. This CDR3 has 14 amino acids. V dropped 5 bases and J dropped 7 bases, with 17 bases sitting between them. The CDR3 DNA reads TGTGCCAGCAGTACCGCCGGGAACACCATTGGCTACACCTTC. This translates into CASSTAGNTIGYTF.

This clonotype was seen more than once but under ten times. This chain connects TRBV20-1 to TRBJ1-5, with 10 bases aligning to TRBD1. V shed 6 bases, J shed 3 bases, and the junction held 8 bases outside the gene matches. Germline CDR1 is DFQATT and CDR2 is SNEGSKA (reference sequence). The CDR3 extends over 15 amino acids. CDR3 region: CSATTGGDPNQPQHF. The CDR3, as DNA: TGCAGTGCGACGACAGGGGGCGATCCCAATCAGCCCCAGCATTTT.

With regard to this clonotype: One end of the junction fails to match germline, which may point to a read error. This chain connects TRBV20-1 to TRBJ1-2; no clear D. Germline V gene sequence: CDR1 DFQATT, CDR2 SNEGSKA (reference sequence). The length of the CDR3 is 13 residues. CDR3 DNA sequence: TGCAGTGCTAGAGGCAGGAGGTTCTATGGCTGCACCTTC. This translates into CSARGRRFYGCTF.

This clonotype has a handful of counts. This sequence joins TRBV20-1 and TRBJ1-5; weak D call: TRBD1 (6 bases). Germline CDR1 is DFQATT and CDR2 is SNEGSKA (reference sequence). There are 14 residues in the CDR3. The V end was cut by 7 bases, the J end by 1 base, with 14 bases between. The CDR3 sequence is CSGLQGNSNQPQHF. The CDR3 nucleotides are TGCAGTGGCCTACAGGGTAACAGCAATCAGCCCCAGCATTTT.